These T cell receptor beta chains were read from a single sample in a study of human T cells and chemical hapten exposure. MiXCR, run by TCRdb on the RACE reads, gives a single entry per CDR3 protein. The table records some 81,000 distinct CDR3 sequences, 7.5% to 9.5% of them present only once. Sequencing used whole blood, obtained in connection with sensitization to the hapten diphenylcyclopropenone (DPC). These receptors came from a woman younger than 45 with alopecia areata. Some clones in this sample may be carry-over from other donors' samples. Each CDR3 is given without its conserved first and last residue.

SARVPQGTEAF TRBJ1-1 11 TRBV20-1
ASSEELQGLLVPSYGYT TRBJ1-2 17 TRBV6-1
ASSEAPFTGDTQY TRBJ2-3 13 TRBV6-1
ASSRQVIANTGELF TRBJ2-2 14 TRBV19
ASSPPGSRNIQY TRBJ2-4 12 TRBV18
ASSPKSRPMHNEQF TRBJ2-1 14 TRBV5-4
ASSLRGGRQPQH TRBJ1-5 12 TRBV12-3/TRBV12-4
ASSFDRKVGGAF TRBJ1-1 12 TRBV5-4
ASSPGLGSNQPQH TRBJ1-5 13 TRBV5-4
ASSSRDDPWKLF TRBJ1-4 12 TRBV7-6
SAARPGATYEQY TRBJ2-7 12 TRBV29-1
ASTHRDRAFGYT TRBJ1-2 12 TRBV5-5
ASSPTYDSPLH TRBJ1-6 11 TRBV18
SARDQGLRNTEAF TRBJ1-1 13 TRBV20-1
ASSPHPYLQGRANTEAF TRBJ1-1 17 TRBV14
ASRRRPSTRANRPGELF TRBJ2-2 17 TRBV7-8
ASSFHGGANTGELF TRBJ2-2 14 TRBV5-1